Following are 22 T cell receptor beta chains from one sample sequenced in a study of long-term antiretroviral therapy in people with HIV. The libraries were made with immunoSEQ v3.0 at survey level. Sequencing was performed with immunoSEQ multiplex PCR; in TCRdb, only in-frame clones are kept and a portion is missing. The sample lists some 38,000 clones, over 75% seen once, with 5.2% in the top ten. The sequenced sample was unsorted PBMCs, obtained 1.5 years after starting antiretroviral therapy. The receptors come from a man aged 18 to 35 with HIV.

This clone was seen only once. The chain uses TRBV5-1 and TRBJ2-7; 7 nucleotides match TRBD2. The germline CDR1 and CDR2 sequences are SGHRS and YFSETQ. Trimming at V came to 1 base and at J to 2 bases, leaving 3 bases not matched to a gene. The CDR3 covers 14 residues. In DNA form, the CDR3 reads TGCGCCAGCAGCTTGACAGCGGGAACCTACGAGCAGTACTTC. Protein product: CASSLTAGTYEQYF.

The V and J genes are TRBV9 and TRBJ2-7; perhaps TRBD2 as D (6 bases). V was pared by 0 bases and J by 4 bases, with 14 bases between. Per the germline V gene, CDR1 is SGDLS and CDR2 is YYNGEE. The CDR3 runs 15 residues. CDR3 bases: TGTGCCAGCAGCGTAGCAATCGGGAGTGGGTACGAGCAGTACTTC. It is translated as CASSVAIGSGYEQYF.

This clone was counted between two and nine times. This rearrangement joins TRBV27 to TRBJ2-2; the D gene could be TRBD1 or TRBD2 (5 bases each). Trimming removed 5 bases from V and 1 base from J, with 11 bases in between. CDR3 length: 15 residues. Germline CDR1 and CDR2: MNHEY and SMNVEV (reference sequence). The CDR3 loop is CASSHGTGNTGELFF. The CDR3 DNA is TGTGCCAGCAGTCATGGGACGGGGAACACCGGGGAGCTGTTTTTT.

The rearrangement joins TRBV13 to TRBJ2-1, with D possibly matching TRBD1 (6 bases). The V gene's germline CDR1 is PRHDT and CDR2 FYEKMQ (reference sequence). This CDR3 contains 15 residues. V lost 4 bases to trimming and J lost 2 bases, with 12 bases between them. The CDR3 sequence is CASSWTAKPYNEQFF. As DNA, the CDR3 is TGTGCCAGCAGCTGGACAGCAAAGCCCTACAATGAGCAGTTCTTC.

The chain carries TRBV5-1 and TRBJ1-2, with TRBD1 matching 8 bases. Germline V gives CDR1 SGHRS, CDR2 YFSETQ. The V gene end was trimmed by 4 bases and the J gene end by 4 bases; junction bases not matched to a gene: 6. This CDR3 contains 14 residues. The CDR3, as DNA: TGCGCCAGCAGCACCGGACAGGGAGGCTATGGCTACACCTTC. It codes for CASSTGQGGYGYTF.

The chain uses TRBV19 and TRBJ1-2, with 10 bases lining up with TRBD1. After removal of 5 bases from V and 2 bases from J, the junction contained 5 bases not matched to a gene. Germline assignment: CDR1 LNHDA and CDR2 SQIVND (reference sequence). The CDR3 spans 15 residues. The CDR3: CASSPQTGGNYGYTF. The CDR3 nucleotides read TGTGCCAGTAGTCCTCAGACAGGGGGCAACTATGGCTACACCTTC.

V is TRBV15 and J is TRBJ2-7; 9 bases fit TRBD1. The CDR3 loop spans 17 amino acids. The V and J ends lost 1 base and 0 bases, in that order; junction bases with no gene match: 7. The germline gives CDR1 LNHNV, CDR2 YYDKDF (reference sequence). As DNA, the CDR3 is TGTGCCACCAGCAGAGTTTCCGGGACAGGGTTCTCCTACGAGCAGTACTTC. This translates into CATSRVSGTGFSYEQYF. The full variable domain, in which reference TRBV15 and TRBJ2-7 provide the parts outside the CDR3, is DAMVIQNPRYQVTQFGKPVTLSCSQTLNHNVMYWYQQKSSQAPKLLFHYYDKDFNNEADTPDNFQSRRPNTSFCFLDIRSPGLGDTAMYLCATSRVSGTGFSYEQYFGPGTRLTVT.

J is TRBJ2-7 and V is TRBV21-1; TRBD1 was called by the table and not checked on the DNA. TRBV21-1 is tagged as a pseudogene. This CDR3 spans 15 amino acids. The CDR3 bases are TGTGCCAGCATCAAGGGGGACAGGGGGGTCCACGAGCAGTACTTC. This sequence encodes CASIKGDRGVHEQYF.

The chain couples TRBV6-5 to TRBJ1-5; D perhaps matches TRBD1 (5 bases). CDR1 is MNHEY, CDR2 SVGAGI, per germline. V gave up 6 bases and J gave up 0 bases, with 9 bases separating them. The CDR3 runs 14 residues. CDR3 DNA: TGTGCCAGCAGCGCAGGGACTAGCAATCAGCCCCAGCATTTT. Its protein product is CASSAGTSNQPQHF.

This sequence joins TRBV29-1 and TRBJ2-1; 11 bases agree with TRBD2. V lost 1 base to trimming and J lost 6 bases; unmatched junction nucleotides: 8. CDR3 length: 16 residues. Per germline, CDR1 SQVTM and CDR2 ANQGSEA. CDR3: CSVEGSGRAFANEQFF. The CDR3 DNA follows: TGCAGCGTTGAAGGTAGCGGGAGGGCCTTCGCCAATGAGCAGTTCTTC.

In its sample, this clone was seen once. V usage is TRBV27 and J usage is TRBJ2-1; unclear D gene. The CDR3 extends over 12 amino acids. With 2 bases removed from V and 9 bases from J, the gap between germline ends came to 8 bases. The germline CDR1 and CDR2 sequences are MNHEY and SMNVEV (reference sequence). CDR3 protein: CASSLGGSEQFF. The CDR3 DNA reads TGTGCCAGCAGTTTAGGTGGATCTGAGCAGTTCTTC.

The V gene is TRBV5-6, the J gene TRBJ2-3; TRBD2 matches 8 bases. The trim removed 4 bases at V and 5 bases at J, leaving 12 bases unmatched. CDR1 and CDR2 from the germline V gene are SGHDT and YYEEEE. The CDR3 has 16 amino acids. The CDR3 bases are TGTGCCAGCAGCCGGGGGGTAGCGGGGTGGGGAGATACGCAGTATTTT. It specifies CASSRGVAGWGDTQYF.

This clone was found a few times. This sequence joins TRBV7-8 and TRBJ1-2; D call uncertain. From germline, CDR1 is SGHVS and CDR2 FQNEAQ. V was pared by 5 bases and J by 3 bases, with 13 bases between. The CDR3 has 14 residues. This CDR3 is CASSPRNSHYGYTF. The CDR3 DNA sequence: TGTGCCAGCAGCCCCCGGAACAGTCACTATGGCTACACCTTC.

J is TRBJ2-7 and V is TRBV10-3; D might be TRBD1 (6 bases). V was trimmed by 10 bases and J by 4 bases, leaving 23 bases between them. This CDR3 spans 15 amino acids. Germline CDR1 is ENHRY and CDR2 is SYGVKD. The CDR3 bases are TGTGCCACCCAAAGGACAGACTCTCCAACATACGAGCAGTACTTC. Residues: CATQRTDSPTYEQYF.

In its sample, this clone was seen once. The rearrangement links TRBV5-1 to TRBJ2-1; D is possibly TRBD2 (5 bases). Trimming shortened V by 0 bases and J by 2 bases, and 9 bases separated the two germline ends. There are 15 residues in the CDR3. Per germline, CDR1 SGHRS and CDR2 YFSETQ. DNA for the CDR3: TGCGCCAGCAGCTTGGCAGCGGAAACCTACAATGAGCAGTTCTTC. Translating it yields CASSLAAETYNEQFF.

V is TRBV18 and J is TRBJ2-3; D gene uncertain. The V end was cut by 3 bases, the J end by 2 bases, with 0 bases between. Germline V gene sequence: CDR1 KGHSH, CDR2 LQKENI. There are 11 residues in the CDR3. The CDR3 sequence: CASSPTDTQYF. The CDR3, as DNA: TGTGCCAGCTCACCCACAGATACGCAGTATTTT.

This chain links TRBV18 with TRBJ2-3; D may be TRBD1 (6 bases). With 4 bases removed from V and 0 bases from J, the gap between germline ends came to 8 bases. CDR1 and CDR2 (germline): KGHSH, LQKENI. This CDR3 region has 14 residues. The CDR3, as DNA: TGTGCCAGCTCACGGACAGCTAGCACAGATACGCAGTATTTT. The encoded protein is CASSRTASTDTQYF.

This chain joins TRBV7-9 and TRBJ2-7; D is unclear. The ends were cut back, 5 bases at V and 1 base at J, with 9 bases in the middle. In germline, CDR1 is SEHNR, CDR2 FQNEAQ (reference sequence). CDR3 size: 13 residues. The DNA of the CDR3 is TGTGCCAGCAGCCAGGTAGAATCCTACGAGCAGTACTTC. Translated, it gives CASSQVESYEQYF.

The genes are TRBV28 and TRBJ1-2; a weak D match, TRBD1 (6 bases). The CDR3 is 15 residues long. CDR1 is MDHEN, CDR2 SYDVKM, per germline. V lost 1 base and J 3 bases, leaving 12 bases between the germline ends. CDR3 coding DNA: TGTGCCAGCAGTTTATCCGGGGGCTTGTACTATGGCTACACCTTC. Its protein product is CASSLSGGLYYGYTF.

The CDR3 nucleotides read TGTGCCACCAGCAGAGGTGGGGGGGGACAGCATCAGCCCCAGCATTTT. Its protein is CATSRGGGGQHQPQHF. The gene calls are TRBV15 and TRBJ1-5; TRBD1 aligns across 7 bases. J was trimmed by 5 bases and V by 1 base; bases with no gene match: 8. The CDR3 has 16 amino acids. The germline CDR1 and CDR2 sequences are LNHNV and YYDKDF (reference sequence).

The CDR3 here is CASSPYAGGGFSETQYF. CDR3 sequence (DNA): TGTGCCAGCTCACCATACGCAGGAGGGGGCTTTTCAGAGACCCAGTACTTC. This chain links TRBV18 with TRBJ2-5; weak D call: TRBD1 (7 bases). Germline-derived CDR1 and CDR2 are KGHSH and LQKENI. The CDR3 loop spans 17 amino acids. The V end was cut by 2 bases, the J end by 4 bases, with 20 bases between.

DNA for the CDR3: TGCGCCAGCAGCTTCCGAGCGGGAGCATTTGACGAGCAGTACTTC. It translates to CASSFRAGAFDEQYF. The rearrangement uses TRBV5-1 and TRBJ2-7; 8 bases are a match to TRBD2. Trimming took 2 bases from V and 5 from J; bases not matched to a gene: 9. The CDR3 runs to 15 residues. Germline V gives CDR1 SGHRS, CDR2 YFSETQ.